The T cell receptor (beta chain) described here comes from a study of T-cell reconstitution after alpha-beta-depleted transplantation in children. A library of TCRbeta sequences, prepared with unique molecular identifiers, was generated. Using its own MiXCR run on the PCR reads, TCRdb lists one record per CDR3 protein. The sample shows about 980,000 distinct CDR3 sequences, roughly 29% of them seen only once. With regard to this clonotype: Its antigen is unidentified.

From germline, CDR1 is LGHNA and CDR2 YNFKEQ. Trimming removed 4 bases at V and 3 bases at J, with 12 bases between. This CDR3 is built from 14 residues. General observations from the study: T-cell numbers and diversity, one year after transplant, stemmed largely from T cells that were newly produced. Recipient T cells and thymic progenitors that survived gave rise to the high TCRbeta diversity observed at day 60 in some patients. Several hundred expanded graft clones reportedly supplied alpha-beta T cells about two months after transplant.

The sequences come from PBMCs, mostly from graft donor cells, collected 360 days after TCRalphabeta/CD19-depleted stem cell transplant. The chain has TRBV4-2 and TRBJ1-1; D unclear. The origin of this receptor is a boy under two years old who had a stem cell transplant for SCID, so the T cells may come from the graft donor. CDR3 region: CASSPQIGDTEAFF. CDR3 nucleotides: TGTGCCAGCAGCCCCCAGATCGGAGACACTGAAGCTTTCTTT.